What follows are 19 T cell receptor beta chains derived from one specimen sequenced in a study of cytomegalovirus exposure and HLA in healthy donors. PCR amplification relied on 60 Vbeta primers (plus 13 Jbeta primers). The method was immunoSEQ multiplex PCR; TCRdb's version includes in-frame clones alone and lacks a portion of them. The sample shows about 140,000 clones, roughly four fifths of them seen only once. Sequenced sample: PBMCs. These receptors all come from a man aged 40-50 years in good health and CMV-seropositive.

The CDR3 protein is CASSSRTGSPYEQYF. For the CDR3, the DNA is TGCGCCAGCAGCTCACGGACAGGGTCCCCCTACGAGCAGTACTTC. The V call is TRBV4-1, the J call TRBJ2-7; 8 bases match TRBD1. CDR3 length equals 15 residues. V trimming: 5 bases; J trimming: 2 bases; junction bases outside the gene matches: 8. The germline V gene encodes CDR1 MGHRA and CDR2 YSYEKL.

The chain carries TRBV5-1 and TRBJ2-1, with TRBD2 identical over 15 bases. CDR1 SGHRS and CDR2 YFSETQ come from the germline V gene. V shed 4 bases and J 7 bases; nucleotides not matched to a gene: 3. The CDR3 covers 15 residues. As DNA, the CDR3 is TGCGCCAGCAGCCTGGGACTAGCGGGAGGAAATGAGCAGTTCTTC. Protein: CASSLGLAGGNEQFF.

This clone was found once. The chain couples TRBV5-6 to TRBJ2-1; D is ambiguous. CDR3 length: 15 residues. In germline, CDR1 is SGHDT, CDR2 YYEEEE. With 0 bases removed from V and 1 base from J, the gap between germline ends came to 8 bases. This CDR3 is CASSLVVASYNEQFF. The CDR3 DNA is TGTGCCAGCAGCTTGGTTGTAGCTTCCTACAATGAGCAGTTCTTC.

V usage is TRBV5-4 and J usage is TRBJ2-2, with D maybe TRBD1 (5 bases). CDR1 SGHNT and CDR2 YYREEE come from the germline V gene (reference sequence). V dropped 0 bases and J dropped 5 bases, with 11 bases sitting between them. The CDR3 contains 15 residues. CDR3 DNA: TGTGCCAGCAGCTTGGATCTTAAGGGGACCGGGGAGCTGTTTTTT. This codes for CASSLDLKGTGELFF.

This sequence joins TRBV7-2 and TRBJ2-4; no clear D gene. This CDR3 is built from 16 residues. CDR1 and CDR2 (germline): SGHTA, FQGNSA. V lost 1 base and J lost 0, with 10 bases in between. The CDR3 sequence: CASSLGGKLAKNIQYF. The CDR3 DNA follows: TGTGCCAGCAGCTTAGGAGGAAAGCTAGCCAAAAACATTCAGTACTTC. Drawing the rest from reference TRBV7-2 and TRBJ2-4, the complete variable domain is GAGVSQSPSNKVTEKGKDVELRCDPISGHTALYWYRQSLGQGLEFLIYFQGNSAPDKSGLPSDRFSAERTGGSVSTLTIQRTQQEDSAVYLCASSLGGKLAKNIQYFGAGTRLSVL.

This chain links TRBV27 with TRBJ1-2; D call uncertain. Germline V lookup: CDR1 MNHEY, CDR2 SMNVEV (reference sequence). The V gene lost 0 bases and the J gene lost 7 bases, with 12 bases spanning the gap. The length of the CDR3 is 14 residues. DNA for the CDR3: TGTGCCAGCAGTTTATCGAGGGCGGCGGGTGGCTACACCTTC. This encodes CASSLSRAAGGYTF.

This chain joins TRBV7-9 and TRBJ2-5; 10 bases are shared with TRBD2. V dropped 5 bases and J dropped 5; count of bases not matched to a gene: 5. CDR1 and CDR2 from the germline V gene are SEHNR and FQNEAQ (reference sequence). The CDR3 length is 14 residues. CDR3 amino acids: CASSQRGGTETQYF. The CDR3 region has the DNA TGTGCCAGCAGCCAGCGGGGGGGGACGGAGACCCAGTACTTC.

The CDR3 loop reads CASSPVEGNEQFF. The CDR3 nucleotides are TGTGCCAGCTCACCGGTGGAGGGGAATGAGCAGTTCTTC. The chain has TRBV18 and TRBJ2-1; the D gene is possibly TRBD2 (6 bases). V gave up 3 bases and J gave up 7 bases, with 10 bases separating them. The CDR3 length is 13 residues. Germline loops: CDR1 KGHSH, CDR2 LQKENI.

The V gene is TRBV7-9, the J gene TRBJ2-3; no clear D gene. There are 14 residues in the CDR3. With 4 bases removed from V and 8 bases from J, the gap between germline ends came to 16 bases. Germline V lookup: CDR1 SEHNR, CDR2 FQNEAQ (reference sequence). The CDR3 sequence is CASSSLGGLVTQYF. In DNA form, the CDR3 reads TGTGCCAGCAGCTCTCTAGGTGGGTTGGTTACGCAGTATTTT.

V and J are TRBV30 and TRBJ2-1, with a tentative D call TRBD2 (6 bases). Germline lookup yields CDR1 GTSNPN and CDR2 SVGIG (reference sequence). The CDR3 contains 14 residues. V was pared by 1 base and J by 8 bases, with 15 bases between. CDR3: CAWSAGGGAHEQFF. CDR3 DNA sequence: TGTGCCTGGAGTGCAGGCGGAGGGGCCCATGAGCAGTTCTTC.

The chain has TRBV5-8 and TRBJ1-2, with TRBD1 identical over 9 bases. The V gene end was trimmed by 4 bases and the J gene end by 3 bases; junction bases not matched to a gene: 10. Germline-derived CDR1 and CDR2 are SGHTS and YDEGEE. The CDR3 has 16 amino acids. CDR3 residues: CASSPADRGVHYGYTF. The CDR3 nucleotides are TGTGCCAGCAGCCCGGCGGACAGGGGAGTTCACTATGGCTACACCTTC.

The rearrangement uses TRBV7-8 and TRBJ1-2; TRBD1 might be the D (6 bases). CDR1 and CDR2 (germline): SGHVS, FQNEAQ. The CDR3 consists of 15 residues. Trimming shortened V by 5 bases and J by 0 bases, and 13 bases separated the two germline ends. This CDR3 is CASSPETGANYGYTF. In nucleotides, the CDR3 is TGTGCCAGCAGCCCCGAGACAGGAGCTAACTATGGCTACACCTTC.

V usage is TRBV12-2 and J usage is TRBJ2-5; the table's D call, TRBD1, has no DNA check behind it. TRBV12-2 is listed as a pseudogene. The CDR3 runs 17 residues. The CDR3 sequence: CASRRPTRGQGEQTQYF. As DNA, the CDR3 is TGTGCAAGTCGGCGACCGACTAGAGGACAGGGGGAGCAGACCCAGTACTTC.

The chain uses TRBV27 and TRBJ2-5; 7 bases fit TRBD1. Per germline, CDR1 MNHEY and CDR2 SMNVEV (reference sequence). V shed 3 bases and J 2 bases; nucleotides not matched to a gene: 9. The CDR3 covers 16 residues. DNA of the CDR3: TGTGCCAGCAGTTTGCCCCAGGGGGAAGATCAAGAGACCCAGTACTTC. Its protein product is CASSLPQGEDQETQYF.

The chain uses TRBV5-1 and TRBJ1-5; 8 nucleotides agree with TRBD1. V shed 4 bases, J shed 2 bases, and the junction held 5 bases outside the gene matches. CDR3 size: 15 residues. Per the germline V gene, CDR1 is SGHRS and CDR2 is YFSETQ. CDR3 sequence (DNA): TGCGCCAGCAGCGCAACAGGGGGACGCAATCAGCCCCAGCATTTT. It is translated as CASSATGGRNQPQHF.

The rearrangement links TRBV5-1 to TRBJ1-2; D call uncertain. V lost 0 bases and J 4 bases, leaving 13 bases between the germline ends. Germline CDR1 reads SGHRS; CDR2 reads YFSETQ. This CDR3 is built from 15 residues. The CDR3 DNA follows: TGCGCCAGCAGCTTGGTAGGCAGGCCTGGCTATGGCTACACCTTC. Its translation is CASSLVGRPGYGYTF.

This chain uses TRBV4-2 with TRBJ2-7; D gene unclear. The CDR3 runs 15 residues. Per germline, CDR1 LGHNA and CDR2 YNFKEQ. The V end was cut by 0 bases, the J end by 3 bases, with 12 bases between. The CDR3 region is CASSQDSSVVYEQYF. As DNA, the CDR3 is TGTGCCAGCAGCCAAGATTCCAGCGTGGTCTACGAGCAGTACTTC.

The chain uses TRBV4-1 and TRBJ1-6, with D unclear. The CDR3 covers 18 residues. The germline V gene encodes CDR1 MGHRA and CDR2 YSYEKL. V shed 1 base and J shed 5 bases, with 18 bases lying between them. CDR3 amino acids: CASSQGRQTPTHNSPLHF. CDR3 bases: TGCGCCAGCAGCCAAGGTCGGCAGACTCCTACTCATAATTCACCCCTCCACTTT.

CDR3 in amino acids: CAWSVRLSSNTEAFF. The DNA of the CDR3 is TGTGCCTGGAGTGTACGGTTGTCTTCGAACACTGAAGCTTTCTTT. The chain has TRBV30 and TRBJ1-1, with no clear D. The germline V gene encodes CDR1 GTSNPN and CDR2 SVGIG (reference sequence). This CDR3 has 15 amino acids. V lost 0 bases and J lost 1, with 12 bases in between.